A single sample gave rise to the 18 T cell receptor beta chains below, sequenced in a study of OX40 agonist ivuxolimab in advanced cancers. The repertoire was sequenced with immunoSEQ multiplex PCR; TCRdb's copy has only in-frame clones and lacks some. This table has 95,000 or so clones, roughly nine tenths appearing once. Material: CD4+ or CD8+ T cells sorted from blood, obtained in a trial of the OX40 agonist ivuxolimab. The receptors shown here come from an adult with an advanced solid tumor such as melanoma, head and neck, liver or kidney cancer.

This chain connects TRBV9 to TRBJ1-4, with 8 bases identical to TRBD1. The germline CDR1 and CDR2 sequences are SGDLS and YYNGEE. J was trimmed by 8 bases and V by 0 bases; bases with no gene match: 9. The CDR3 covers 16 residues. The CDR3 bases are TGTGCCAGCAGCGTAGGTTCAGACAGGGGTTTCGAAAAACTGTTTTTT. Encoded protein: CASSVGSDRGFEKLFF.

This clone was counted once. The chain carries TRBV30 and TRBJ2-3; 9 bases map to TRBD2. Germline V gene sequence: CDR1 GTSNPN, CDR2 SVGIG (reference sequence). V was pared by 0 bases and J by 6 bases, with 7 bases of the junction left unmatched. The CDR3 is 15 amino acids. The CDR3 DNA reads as TGTGCCTGGAGTGTGGGGCGGGGGGGCCCCGATACGCAGTATTTT. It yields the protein CAWSVGRGGPDTQYF. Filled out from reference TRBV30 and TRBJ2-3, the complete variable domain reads SQTIHQWPATLVQPVGSPLSLECTVEGTSNPNLYWYRQAAGRGLQLLFYSVGIGQISSEVPQNLSASRPQDRQFILSSKKLLLSDSGFYLCAWSVGRGGPDTQYFGPGTRLTVL.

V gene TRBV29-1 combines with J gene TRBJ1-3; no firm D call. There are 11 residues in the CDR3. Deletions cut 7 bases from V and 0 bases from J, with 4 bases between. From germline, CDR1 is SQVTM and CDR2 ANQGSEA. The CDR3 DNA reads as TGCAGCGCCAACTCTGGAAACACCATATATTTT. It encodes CSANSGNTIYF.

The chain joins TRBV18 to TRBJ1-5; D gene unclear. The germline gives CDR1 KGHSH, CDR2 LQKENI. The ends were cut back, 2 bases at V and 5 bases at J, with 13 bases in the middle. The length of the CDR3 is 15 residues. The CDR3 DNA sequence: TGTGCCAGCTCACCAACTAGCGGTGGGGATCAGCCCCAGCATTTT. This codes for CASSPTSGGDQPQHF.

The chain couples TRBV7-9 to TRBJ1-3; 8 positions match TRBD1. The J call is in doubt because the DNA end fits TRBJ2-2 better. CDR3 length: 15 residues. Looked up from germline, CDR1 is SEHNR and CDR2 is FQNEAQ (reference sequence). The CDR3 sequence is CASSGPGGAAGELFF. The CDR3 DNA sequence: TGTGCCAGCAGCGGACCAGGGGGCGCAGCCGGGGAGCTGTTTTTT.

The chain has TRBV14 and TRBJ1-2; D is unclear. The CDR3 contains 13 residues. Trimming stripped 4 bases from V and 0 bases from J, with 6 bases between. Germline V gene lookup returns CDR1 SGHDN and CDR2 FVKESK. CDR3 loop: CASSPVTNYGYTF. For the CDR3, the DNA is TGTGCCAGCAGCCCAGTTACTAACTATGGCTACACCTTC.

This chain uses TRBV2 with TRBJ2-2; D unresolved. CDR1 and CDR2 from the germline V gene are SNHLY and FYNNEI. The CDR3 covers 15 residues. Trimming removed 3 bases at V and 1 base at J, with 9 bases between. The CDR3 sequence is CASSEGRMNTGELFF. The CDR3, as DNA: TGTGCCAGCAGTGAGGGTAGAATGAACACCGGGGAGCTGTTTTTT.

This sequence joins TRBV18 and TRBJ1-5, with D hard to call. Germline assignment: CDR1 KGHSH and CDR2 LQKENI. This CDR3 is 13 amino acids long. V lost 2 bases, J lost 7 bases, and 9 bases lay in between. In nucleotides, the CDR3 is TGTGCCAGCTCACCAGGGAGGGTCCAGCCCCAGCATTTT. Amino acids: CASSPGRVQPQHF.

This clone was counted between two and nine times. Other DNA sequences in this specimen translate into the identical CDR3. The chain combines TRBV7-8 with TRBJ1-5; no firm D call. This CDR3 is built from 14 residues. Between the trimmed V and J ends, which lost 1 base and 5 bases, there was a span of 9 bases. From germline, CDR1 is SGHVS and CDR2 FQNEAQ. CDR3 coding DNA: TGTGCCAGCAGCTTAGGGGGTGGGGATCAGCCCCAGCATTTT. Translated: CASSLGGGDQPQHF.

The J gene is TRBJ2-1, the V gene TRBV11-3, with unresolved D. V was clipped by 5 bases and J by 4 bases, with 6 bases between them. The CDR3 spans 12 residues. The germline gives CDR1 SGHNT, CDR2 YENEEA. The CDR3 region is CASSRIYNEQFF. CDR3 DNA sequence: TGTGCCAGCAGCCGGATTTACAATGAGCAGTTCTTC.

CDR3 bases: TGTGCCAGCAGACTAGCGGGGGCCAACACCGGGGAGCTGTTTTTT. It codes for CASRLAGANTGELFF. The rearrangement uses TRBV27 and TRBJ2-2, with 11 bases fitting TRBD2. The CDR3 runs 15 residues. The germline V gene encodes CDR1 MNHEY and CDR2 SMNVEV (reference sequence). The ends lost 6 bases at V and 2 bases at J; junction bases unmatched: 2.

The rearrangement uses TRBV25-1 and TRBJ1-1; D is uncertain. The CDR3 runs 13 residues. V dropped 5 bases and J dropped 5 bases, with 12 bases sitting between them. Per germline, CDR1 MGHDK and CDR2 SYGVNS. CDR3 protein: CASSLSLYTEAFF. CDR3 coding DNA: TGTGCCAGCAGTTTATCCCTTTATACTGAAGCTTTCTTT.

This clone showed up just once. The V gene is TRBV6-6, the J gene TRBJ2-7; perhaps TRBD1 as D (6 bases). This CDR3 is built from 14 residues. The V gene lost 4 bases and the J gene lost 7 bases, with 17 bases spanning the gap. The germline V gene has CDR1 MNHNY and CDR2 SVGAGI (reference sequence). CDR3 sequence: CASSFDRRSGEQYF. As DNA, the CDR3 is TGTGCCAGCAGTTTTGACAGGCGGTCTGGGGAGCAGTACTTC.

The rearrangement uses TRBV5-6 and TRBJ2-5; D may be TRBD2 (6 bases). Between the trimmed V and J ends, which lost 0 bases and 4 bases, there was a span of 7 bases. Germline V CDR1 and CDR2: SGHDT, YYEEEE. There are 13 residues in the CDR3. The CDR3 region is CASSLGSGETQYF. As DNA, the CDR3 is TGTGCCAGCAGCTTGGGTAGCGGAGAGACCCAGTACTTC. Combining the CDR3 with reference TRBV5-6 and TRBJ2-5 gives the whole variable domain DAGVTQSPTHLIKTRGQQVTLRCSPKSGHDTVSWYQQALGQGPQFIFQYYEEEERQRGNFPDRFSGHQFPNYSSELNVNALLLGDSALYLCASSLGSGETQYFGPGTRLLVL.

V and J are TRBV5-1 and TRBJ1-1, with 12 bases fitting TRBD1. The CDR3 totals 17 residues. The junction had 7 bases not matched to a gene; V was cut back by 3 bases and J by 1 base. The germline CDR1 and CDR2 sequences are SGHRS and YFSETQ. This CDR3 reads CASSWGQGASANTEAFF. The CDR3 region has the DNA TGCGCCAGCAGCTGGGGACAGGGGGCAAGTGCGAACACTGAAGCTTTCTTT.

The CDR3 DNA is TGTGCCAGCAGCTTATTCACTACAGATACGCAGTATTTT. It specifies CASSLFTTDTQYF. The chain employs TRBV7-9 and TRBJ2-3; D ambiguous. Trimming removed 2 bases at V and 3 bases at J, with 6 bases between. Germline assignment: CDR1 SEHNR and CDR2 FQNEAQ (reference sequence). This CDR3 contains 13 residues.

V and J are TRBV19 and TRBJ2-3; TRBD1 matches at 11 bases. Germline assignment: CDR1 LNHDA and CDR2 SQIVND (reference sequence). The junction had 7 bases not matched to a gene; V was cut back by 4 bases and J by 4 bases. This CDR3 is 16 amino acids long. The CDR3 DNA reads TGTGCCAGTAGTACCTGGGACAGGGGGTCCCCAGATACGCAGTATTTT. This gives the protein CASSTWDRGSPDTQYF. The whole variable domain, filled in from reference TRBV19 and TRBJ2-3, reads DGGITQSPKYLFRKEGQNVTLSCEQNLNHDAMYWYRQDPGQGLRLIYYSQIVNDFQKGDIAEGYSVSREKKESFPLTVTSAQKNPTAFYLCASSTWDRGSPDTQYFGPGTRLTVL.

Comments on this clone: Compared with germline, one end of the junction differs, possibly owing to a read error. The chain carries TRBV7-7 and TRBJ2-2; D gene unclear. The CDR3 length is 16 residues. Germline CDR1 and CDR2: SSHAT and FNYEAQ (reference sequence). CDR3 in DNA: TGTGCTAGCAGCCCCAATCCGATCGCGAACACCGGGGAGCTGTTTTTT. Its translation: CASSPNPIANTGELFF.